This TCR beta chain comes out of a study of shared clonotypes between healthy human individuals. The CDR3 extends over 12 amino acids. Trimming removed 4 bases from V and 4 bases from J, with 7 bases in between. CDR1 is SNHLY and CDR2 is FYNNEI in the germline V gene. The repertoire was sequenced with immunoSEQ multiplex PCR; TCRdb's copy has only in-frame clones and lacks some. The sample has around 1.6 million clones; roughly 98% are singletons. V and J are TRBV2 and TRBJ1-2; the D is unclear. The sequence came from a man aged 25 to 45 in good health. Sequenced: naive CD4+ T cells sorted from blood. The subset: CD45RA+ positively selected. CDR3 residues: CASSGEGYGYTF. CDR3 DNA: TGTGCCAGCAGTGGGGAAGGCTATGGCTACACCTTC.